The clone carrying this T cell receptor (beta chain) was detected many times. As yet, its antigen is unknown. The CDR3 totals 16 residues. Germline CDR1 SEHNR, CDR2 FQNEAQ (reference sequence). Trimming removed 6 bases from V and 4 bases from J, with 19 bases in between. This entry comes from a study of T cell repertoires in cytomegalovirus infection. Study-wide findings and caveats: Dominating the ex vivo response were HLA-C-restricted CMV-specific TCR beta clonotypes.

TCRdb independently ran MiXCR on the reads; one entry per CDR3 protein. This table holds roughly 990,000 distinct CDR3 sequences, around 30% found once. The V gene is TRBV7-9, the J gene TRBJ2-1; D perhaps matches TRBD1 (5 bases). The source of this sequence is a human donor in good health (CMV status not recorded). Some clones in this sample may be carry-over from other donors' samples. This specimen was cultured CD8+ T cells from PBMCs, taken from culture after CMV antigen stimulation. The CDR3 reads CASSLSLRTPYNEQFF. For the CDR3, the DNA is TGTGCCAGCAGTTTATCATTACGGACACCTTACAATGAGCAGTTCTTC.